This T cell receptor (beta chain) comes out of a study of identical twins. General study points: Out-of-frame alpha sequences common to twins were enriched for low generation probability. Insertions ran lower in abundant cord blood beta clonotypes, though not in memory repertoires.

Trimming took off 0 bases at V and 4 bases at J, with 13 bases between the two ends. The CDR3 loop spans 15 amino acids. Germline CDR1 reads SGHRS; CDR2 reads YFSETQ. From the 5' RACE reads, TCRdb called clonotypes with MiXCR, one entry per CDR3 protein. This table has 470,000 or so distinct CDR3 sequences, 24% appearing once. Only healthy Caucasians were included as donors. A note on this clonotype: Its antigen is still unknown.

The sample also formed part of further work on T cells expressing NK-cell markers. That paper notes: Sorted CD3+CD56+NKG2C+, CD3+CD56+NKG2C- and CD3+CD56-NKG2C+ T cells provided the TCR beta repertoires.

The sequenced material came from CD4+ T cells sorted from blood. This TCR was sampled from a woman aged 18-29 years in good health. The V call is TRBV5-1, the J call TRBJ2-5; no reliable D call. The CDR3 spells CASSLGLGLGETQYF. The CDR3 DNA sequence: TGCGCCAGCAGCTTGGGGCTAGGGTTGGGAGAGACCCAGTACTTC.